A selection of T cell receptor beta chains follows, all from one sample in a study of beta chain features in type 1 diabetes. Assay: immunoSEQ multiplex PCR; the TCRdb copy retains only in-frame clones and omits some. The sample includes roughly 240,000 clones, 24% of them seen just once. The sequenced material came from naive CD4+ T cells from blood. The receptors come from a woman younger than 45 with type 1 diabetes. The conserved cysteine and the conserved F or W are not part of the CDR3 here.

V	CDR3
TRBV2	ASDRDRDLSGANVLT
TRBV11-2	ASSLDHGVWTEAF
TRBV11-2	ASSYYGTGYTDTQY
TRBV5-6	ASSFWERETQY
TRBV6-6	ASFRETQY
TRBV2	ASSGGRVSYEQY
TRBV30	AWSVWGGRQPQH
TRBV30	AWSAPGTSLNEQF
TRBV5-1	ASSFRQGSYNEQF
TRBV5-1	ASSWGATSGRAIEQF
TRBV18	ASSPRDIGELF
TRBV19	ASTVRTGLGDYGYT
TRBV27	ASSGHKQF
TRBV7-9	ASSPLPALYNEQF
TRBV5-4	ASSLGAGNYEQY
TRBV7-2	ASSPGLAGITDTQY
TRBV29-1	SVDAGTGVTEAF
TRBV7-9	ASIASTFYNEQF
TRBV4-2	ASSHDRTEAF
TRBV2	ASSDFAESTGELF
TRBV5-1	ASSEGQGPPYGYT
TRBV5-1	ASSWNPSTRRELF
TRBV19	ASSILNDLTRGSSEAF